This record looks at one T cell receptor (beta chain) sequence and its context. Its specificity is not known. Generation of TCR cDNA used 5'RACE template switching (which added a universal primer site and UMIs). TCRdb ran MiXCR on the 5' RACE reads and lists one entry per CDR3 protein. The sample carries hundreds of thousands of distinct CDR3 sequences, around an eighth recorded once. The sample comes from a study of T cells after yellow fever vaccination. Findings of the study overall: In post-booster samples, most primary-vaccination clones reappeared (approximately 97% CD4, roughly 89% CD8). It was the secondary response that reached its peak faster, day 5 versus 15, but it was weaker. CD4 and CD8 compartments shared a small share of clonotypes, likely from convergent recombination.

V was clipped by 0 bases and J by 4 bases, with 15 bases between them. This CDR3 spans 15 amino acids. Germline CDR1 SQVTM, CDR2 ANQGSEA. The sample here was PBMCs, taken on the day of the yellow fever booster vaccination. V is TRBV29-1 and J is TRBJ1-2; D not certain. The TCR was taken from a man aged 30-40 years who received the YFV17D yellow fever vaccine. CDR3 sequence (DNA): TGCAGCGTTGAAGATAGAGGTATCTGGCCCTATGGCTACACCTTC. Amino acid sequence: CSVEDRGIWPYGYTF.